Shown below are 2 T cell receptor beta chains from a single sample sequenced in a study of blood T cell repertoires in COVID-19. The assay was immunoSEQ multiplex PCR, and TCRdb's table has in-frame clones only and misses some. The sample lists around 260,000 clones, approximately 85% occurring once. Sequencing was done on a sample of peripheral blood. The receptor set was obtained from a human donor with COVID-19, enrolled during active disease. The donor label of this sample is uncertain.

The rearrangement joins TRBV28 to TRBJ1-1, with D tentatively TRBD1 (5 bases). The V end was cut by 4 bases, the J end by 2 bases, with 20 bases between. The germline CDR1 and CDR2 sequences are MDHEN and SYDVKM. The CDR3 is 17 residues long. The CDR3 bases are TGTGCCAGCAGTTCCGTTTGGGGCCTACTCCCCAACACTGAAGCTTTCTTT. The encoded protein is CASSSVWGLLPNTEAFF.

The V gene is TRBV11-1, the J gene TRBJ2-3, with 8 positions matching TRBD2. There are 15 residues in the CDR3. J lost 4 bases, V lost 1 base, and 4 bases had no gene match. Germline V gives CDR1 SGHAT, CDR2 FQDESV (reference sequence). As DNA, the CDR3 is TGTGCCAGCAGCTTAGATGCGGGAGGATCAGATACGCAGTATTTT. Protein product: CASSLDAGGSDTQYF.